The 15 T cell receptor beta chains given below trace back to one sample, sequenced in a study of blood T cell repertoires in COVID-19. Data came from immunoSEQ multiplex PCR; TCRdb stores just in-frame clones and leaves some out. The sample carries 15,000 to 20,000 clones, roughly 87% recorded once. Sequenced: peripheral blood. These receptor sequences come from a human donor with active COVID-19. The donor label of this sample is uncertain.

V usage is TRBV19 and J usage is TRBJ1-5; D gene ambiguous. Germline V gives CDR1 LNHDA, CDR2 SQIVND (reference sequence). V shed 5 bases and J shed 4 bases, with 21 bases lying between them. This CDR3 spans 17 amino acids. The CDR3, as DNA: TGTGCCAGTAGTCTGTTCGGGAAAGGTGGGGAAAATCAGCCCCAGCATTTT. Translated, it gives CASSLFGKGGENQPQHF.

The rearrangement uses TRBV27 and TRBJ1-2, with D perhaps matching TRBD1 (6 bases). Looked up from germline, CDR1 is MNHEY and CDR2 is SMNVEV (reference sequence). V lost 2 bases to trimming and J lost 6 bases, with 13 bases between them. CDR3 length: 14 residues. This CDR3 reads CASSLTGILDGYTF. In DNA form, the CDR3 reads TGTGCCAGCAGTTTAACAGGGATTCTGGATGGCTACACCTTC.

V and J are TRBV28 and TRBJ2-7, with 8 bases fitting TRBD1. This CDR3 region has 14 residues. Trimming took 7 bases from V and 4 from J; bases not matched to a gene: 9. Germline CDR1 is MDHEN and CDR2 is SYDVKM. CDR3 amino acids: CASNAQGVQYEQYF. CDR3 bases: TGTGCCAGCAACGCACAGGGGGTACAATACGAGCAGTACTTC.

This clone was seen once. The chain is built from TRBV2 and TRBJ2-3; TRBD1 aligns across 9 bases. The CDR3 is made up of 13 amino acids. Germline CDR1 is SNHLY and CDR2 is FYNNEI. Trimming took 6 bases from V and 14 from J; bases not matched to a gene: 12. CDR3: CASSWGQGFHSYF. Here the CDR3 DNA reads TGTGCCAGCAGCTGGGGACAGGGTTTTCATTCGTATTTT. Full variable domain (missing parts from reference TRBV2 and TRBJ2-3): EPEVTQTPSHQVTQMGQEVILRCVPISNHLYFYWYRQILGQKVEFLVSFYNNEISEKSEIFDDQFSVERPDGSNFTLKIRSTKLEDSAMYFCASSWGQGFHSYFGPGTRLTVL.

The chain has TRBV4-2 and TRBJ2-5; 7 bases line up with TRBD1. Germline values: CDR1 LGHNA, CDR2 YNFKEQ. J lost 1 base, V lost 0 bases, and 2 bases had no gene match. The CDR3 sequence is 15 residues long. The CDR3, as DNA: TGTGCCAGCAGCCAAGAGGGACAGCCCCAAGAGACCCAGTACTTC. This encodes CASSQEGQPQETQYF.

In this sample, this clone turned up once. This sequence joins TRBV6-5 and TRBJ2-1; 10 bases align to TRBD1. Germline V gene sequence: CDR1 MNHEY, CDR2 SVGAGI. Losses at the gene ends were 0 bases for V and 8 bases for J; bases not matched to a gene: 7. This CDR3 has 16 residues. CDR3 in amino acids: CASSYSWDRGTDEQFF. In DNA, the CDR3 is TGTGCCAGCAGTTACTCATGGGACAGGGGTACCGATGAGCAGTTCTTC.

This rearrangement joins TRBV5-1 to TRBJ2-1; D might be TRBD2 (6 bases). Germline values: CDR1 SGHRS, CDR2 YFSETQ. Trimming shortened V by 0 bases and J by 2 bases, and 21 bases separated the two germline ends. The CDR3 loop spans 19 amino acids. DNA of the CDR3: TGCGCCAGCAGCTTGGTTTCGCTAGCGCTACGAAGGGCCTACAATGAGCAGTTCTTC. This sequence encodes CASSLVSLALRRAYNEQFF.

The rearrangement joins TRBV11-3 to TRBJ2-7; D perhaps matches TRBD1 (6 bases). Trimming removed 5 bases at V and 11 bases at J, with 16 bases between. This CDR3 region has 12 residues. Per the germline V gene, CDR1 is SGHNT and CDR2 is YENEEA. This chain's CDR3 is CASSPDSGWEYF. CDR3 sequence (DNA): TGTGCCAGCAGCCCGGACAGCGGATGGGAGTACTTC.

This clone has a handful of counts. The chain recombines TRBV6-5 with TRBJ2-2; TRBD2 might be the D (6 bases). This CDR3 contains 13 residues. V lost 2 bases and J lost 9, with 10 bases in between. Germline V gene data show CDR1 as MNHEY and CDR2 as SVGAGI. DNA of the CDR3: TGTGCCAGCAGTTACGGGGGGTTGCGGGAGCTGTTTTTT. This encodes CASSYGGLRELFF.

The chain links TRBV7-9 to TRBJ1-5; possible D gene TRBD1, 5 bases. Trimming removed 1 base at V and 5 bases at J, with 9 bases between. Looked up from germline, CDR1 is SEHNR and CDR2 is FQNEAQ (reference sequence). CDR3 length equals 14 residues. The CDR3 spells CASSLGQSHQPQHF. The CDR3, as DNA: TGTGCCAGCAGCTTAGGACAGAGTCATCAGCCCCAGCATTTT.

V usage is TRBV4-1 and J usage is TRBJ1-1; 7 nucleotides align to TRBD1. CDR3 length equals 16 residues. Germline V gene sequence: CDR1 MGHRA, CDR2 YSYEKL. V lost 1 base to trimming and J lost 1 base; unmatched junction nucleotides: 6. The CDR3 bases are TGCGCCAGCAGCCAAGTTTCCAGGGGGGCGAACACTGAAGCTTTCTTT. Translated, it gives CASSQVSRGANTEAFF.

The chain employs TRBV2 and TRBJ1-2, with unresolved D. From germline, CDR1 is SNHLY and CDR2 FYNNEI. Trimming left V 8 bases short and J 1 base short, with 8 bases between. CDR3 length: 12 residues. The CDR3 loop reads CASRNSNYGYTF. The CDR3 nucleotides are TGTGCCAGCCGGAACAGTAACTATGGCTACACCTTC. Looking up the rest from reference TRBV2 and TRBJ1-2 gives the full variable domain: EPEVTQTPSHQVTQMGQEVILRCVPISNHLYFYWYRQILGQKVEFLVSFYNNEISEKSEIFDDQFSVERPDGSNFTLKIRSTKLEDSAMYFCASRNSNYGYTFGSGTRLTVV.

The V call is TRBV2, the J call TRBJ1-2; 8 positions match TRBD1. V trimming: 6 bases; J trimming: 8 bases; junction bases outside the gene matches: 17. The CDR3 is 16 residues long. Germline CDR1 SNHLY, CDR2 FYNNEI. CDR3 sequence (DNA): TGTGCCAGCAGCCCCAGCGGGACAGGACCTTCGCGGGGCTACACCTTC. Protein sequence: CASSPSGTGPSRGYTF.

CDR3 coding DNA: TGTGCCAGCAGCAGAACCGGAGGGACAGGGAGGGTGAATGAGCAGTTCTTC. Protein: CASSRTGGTGRVNEQFF. This chain links TRBV5-5 with TRBJ2-1; TRBD1 matches at 9 bases. From germline, CDR1 is SGHKS and CDR2 YYEKEE (reference sequence). V shed 4 bases, J shed 7 bases, and the junction held 15 bases outside the gene matches. CDR3 length equals 17 residues.

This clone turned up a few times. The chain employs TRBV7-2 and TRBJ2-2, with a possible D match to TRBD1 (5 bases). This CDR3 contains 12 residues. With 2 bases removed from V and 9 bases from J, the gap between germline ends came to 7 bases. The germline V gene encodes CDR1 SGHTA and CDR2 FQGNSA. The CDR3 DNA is TGTGCCAGCAGCTTAAGGGGCCGGGAGCTGTTTTTT. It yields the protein CASSLRGRELFF.